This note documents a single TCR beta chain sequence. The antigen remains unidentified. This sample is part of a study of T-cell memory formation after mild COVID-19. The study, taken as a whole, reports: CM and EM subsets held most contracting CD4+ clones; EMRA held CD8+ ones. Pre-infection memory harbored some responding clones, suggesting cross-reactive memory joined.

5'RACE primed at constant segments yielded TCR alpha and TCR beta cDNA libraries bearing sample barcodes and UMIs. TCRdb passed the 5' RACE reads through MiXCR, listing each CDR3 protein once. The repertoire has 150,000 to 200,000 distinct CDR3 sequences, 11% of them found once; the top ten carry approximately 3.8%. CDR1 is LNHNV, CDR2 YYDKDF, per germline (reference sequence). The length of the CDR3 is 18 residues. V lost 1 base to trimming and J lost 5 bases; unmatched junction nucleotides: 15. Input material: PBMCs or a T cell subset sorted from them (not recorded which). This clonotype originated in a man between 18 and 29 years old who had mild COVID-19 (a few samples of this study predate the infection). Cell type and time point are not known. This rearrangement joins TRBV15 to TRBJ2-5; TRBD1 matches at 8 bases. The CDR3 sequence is CATSRGSTGGPGAETQYF. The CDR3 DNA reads TGTGCCACCAGCAGAGGAAGTACAGGGGGGCCCGGGGCGGAGACCCAGTACTTC.